The present TCR beta chain was sequenced within a study of T cells in narcolepsy (dated by TCRdb to between 2017 and 2018). A note on the overall study: Healthy control donors were enrolled in the study alongside patients who had narcolepsy type 1 or type 2 (NT1, NT2). The study sought autoreactive T cells targeting hypocretin neuron self-antigens (hypocretin, TRIB2) in narcolepsy patients, using TCR Vbeta sequencing to track clonotypes in blood and CSF. Points the paper makes about the study in general: In plots comparing CSF and blood CD4+ T cell clonotypes from the same patient, HCRT-specific and TRIB2-specific autoreactive clonotypes were highlighted. Patients and controls had comparable numbers of sequenced blood memory CD4+ clonotypes, averaging about 40,000 and 33,000, respectively. Autoreactive clonotypes were reported to be detected serially in the blood of the same patients and of different patients, but not in the blood of healthy controls. No sequences matching autoreactive T cell clones were contained in some blood memory CD4+ repertoires from patients and controls.

Concerning this clone itself: Its antigen is not yet known. Base qualities are not at hand, and no much larger clone is one base apart.

To prepare the library, the immunoSEQ multiplex PCR assay was applied. What TCRdb holds here is the immuneACCESS table cut down to in-frame rearrangements. Part of the clones is not present; checked against another copy, under half of the missing clones reflect an unresolved V gene, and the others are unexplained. In this sample the table shows around 30,000 clones, 75% to 90% of which occur a single time. The ten biggest clones cover 2% to 3% of the sample. Memory CD4+ T cells were sorted ex vivo from peripheral blood of narcolepsy patients and healthy controls for TCR Vbeta sequencing. Material: CD45RA- memory CD4+ T cells from PBMCs. What this sample's cell subset or site label stands for: memory T cells sorted ex vivo from peripheral blood. The receptor was isolated from a human donor with narcolepsy.

CDR3 reads: CASSISGRRSYGYTF. Here is the DNA: TGTGCCAGTAGTATTTCGGGACGTAGATCCTATGGCTACACCTTC. The rearranged segments are TRBV19 and TRBJ1-2; TRBD1 is perhaps the D gene, given 5 matching bases. The CDR1 and CDR2 encoded by the germline V gene (reference sequence) are LNHDA and SQIVND. The cysteine opens and the phenylalanine closes a CDR3 of 15 amino acids. Just CDR3 DNA is preserved here, 45 bases in frame from base 1. Trimming costs V 3 bases and J 4 bases, and their ends lie 15 bases apart.